The 26 T cell receptor beta chains presented below share a single source sample, sequenced in a study of blood T cell repertoires in COVID-19 (dated by TCRdb to the early 2020s). The method behind the library was the immunoSEQ multiplex PCR assay. In its TCRdb copy, this immuneACCESS table keeps in-frame sequences only and misses some clones. Where compared with another copy, unresolved V genes explain less than half of these, and the others have no known cause. In this sample the table shows some 240,000 clones, around 80% of which occur a single time. The ten top clones hold 7.2% of the sample. Sequencing was carried out using peripheral blood. The origin of the receptors is a woman aged 70-85 years with acute or convalescent COVID-19.

The V and J genes are TRBV5-1 and TRBJ2-3; 13 bases agree with TRBD2. The CDR3 is 15 amino acids. Germline CDR1 and CDR2: SGHRS and YFSETQ. V shed 4 bases and J 4 bases; nucleotides not matched to a gene: 3. CDR3 region: CASSTSGGAADTQYF. DNA of the CDR3: TGCGCCAGCAGCACTAGCGGGGGGGCTGCAGATACGCAGTATTTT.

The chain employs TRBV7-2 and TRBJ2-4, with TRBD2 matching 8 bases. V shed 5 bases and J 9 bases; nucleotides not matched to a gene: 9. Germline lookup yields CDR1 SGHTA and CDR2 FQGNSA. This CDR3 is 14 amino acids long. The CDR3 loop reads CASSPLGGDGIQYF. The CDR3 nucleotides read TGTGCCAGCAGCCCCCTCGGGGGGGACGGCATTCAGTACTTC.

The genes are TRBV3-1 (or the pseudogene TRBV3-2) and TRBJ1-2; D possibly corresponds to TRBD1 (5 bases). V was shortened by 6 bases and J by 9 bases, with 14 bases between the two germline ends. CDR3 size: 12 residues. The V gene's germline CDR1 is LGHDT and CDR2 YNNKEL (reference sequence). The CDR3 region is CASSHTPDSYTF. Written as DNA, the CDR3 is TGTGCCAGCAGTCATACGCCGGACAGCTACACCTTC.

This clone appeared a single time. This chain joins TRBV10-3 and TRBJ1-3; D is uncertain. Germline CDR1 is ENHRY and CDR2 is SYGVKD. The CDR3 is 13 amino acids. V was shortened by 0 bases and J by 5 bases, with 5 bases between the two germline ends. CDR3 nucleotide sequence: TGTGCCATCAGTGAGTCTGAGCGAAACACCATATATTTT. Its protein product is CAISESERNTIYF.

The chain joins TRBV19 to TRBJ2-7; a weak D match, TRBD1 (6 bases). Germline V CDR1 and CDR2: LNHDA, SQIVND (reference sequence). The CDR3 extends over 15 amino acids. V lost 0 bases and J 3 bases, leaving 12 bases between the germline ends. In DNA, the CDR3 is TGTGCCAGTAGTATAGAAAAGGGGGTTGGCTACGAGCAGTACTTC. This translates into CASSIEKGVGYEQYF.

V is TRBV6-5 and J is TRBJ2-7, with 7 nucleotides matching TRBD1. The CDR3 loop spans 13 amino acids. CDR1 and CDR2 (germline): MNHEY, SVGAGI. Losses at the gene ends were 6 bases for V and 3 bases for J; bases not matched to a gene: 5. The CDR3 spells CASSQRTGYEQYF. CDR3 bases: TGTGCCAGCAGCCAACGGACAGGCTACGAGCAGTACTTC.

The V gene is TRBV7-8, the J gene TRBJ1-1; D perhaps matches TRBD1 (5 bases). V was cut by 5 bases and J by 0 bases, with 16 bases left in between. This CDR3 comprises 16 residues. CDR1 and CDR2 (germline): SGHVS, FQNEAQ. The CDR3, as DNA: TGTGCCAGCAGCAACAGGCCCTCCGGCTTGAACACTGAAGCTTTCTTT. Amino acid sequence: CASSNRPSGLNTEAFF.

The chain combines TRBV6-2 or TRBV6-3 with TRBJ2-5; 13 positions match TRBD2. Germline V CDR1 and CDR2: MNHEY, SVGEGT. The CDR3 runs to 15 residues. Trimming at V came to 2 bases and at J to 5 bases, leaving 2 bases not matched to a gene. The CDR3 bases are TGTGCCAGCAGTTACGGACTAGCGGGGGTGGAGACCCAGTACTTC. Protein product: CASSYGLAGVETQYF.

This clone showed up just once. This sequence joins TRBV29-1 and TRBJ1-3; 7 bases match TRBD1. The CDR3 extends over 13 amino acids. V dropped 4 bases and J dropped 2; count of bases not matched to a gene: 2. CDR1 SQVTM and CDR2 ANQGSEA come from the germline V gene. In DNA form, the CDR3 reads TGCAGCGTTGGGCAGGGGGCTGGAAACACCATATATTTT. This translates into CSVGQGAGNTIYF. Supplemented by reference TRBV29-1 and TRBJ1-3, the full variable domain reads SAVISQKPSRDICQRGTSLTIQCQVDSQVTMMFWYRQQPGQSLTLIATANQGSEATYESGFVIDKFPISRPNLTFSTLTVSNMSPEDSSIYLCSVGQGAGNTIYFGEGSWLTVV.

The V call is TRBV6-1, the J call TRBJ1-1; D is undetermined. The length of the CDR3 is 14 residues. The V and J ends lost 3 bases and 8 bases respectively, with 16 bases between them. Germline V lookup: CDR1 MNHNS, CDR2 SASEGT. The CDR3 DNA is TGTGCCAGCAGTGACCGCAGGCCTCCGTTGGAAGCTTTCTTT. Translated: CASSDRRPPLEAFF.

The J gene is TRBJ2-7, the V gene TRBV7-8, with 7 bases aligning to TRBD2. Germline V CDR1 and CDR2: SGHVS, FQNEAQ. The trim removed 0 bases at V and 4 bases at J, leaving 6 bases unmatched. The CDR3 is made up of 15 amino acids. CDR3 in DNA: TGTGCCAGCAGCTTAGCCAGCGGGGCGCCTTACGAGCAGTACGTC. Protein: CASSLASGAPYEQYV.

This clone was observed once. The chain is built from TRBV7-9 and TRBJ2-3; 8 bases match TRBD2. The CDR3 totals 16 residues. The V and J ends lost 5 bases and 6 bases, in that order; junction bases with no gene match: 13. In germline, CDR1 is SEHNR, CDR2 FQNEAQ (reference sequence). CDR3 region: CASSRDAGGGPDTQYF. The CDR3 DNA reads as TGTGCCAGCAGCCGTGACGCGGGCGGGGGGCCCGATACGCAGTATTTT. Drawing the rest from reference TRBV7-9 and TRBJ2-3, the complete variable domain is DTGVSQNPRHKITKRGQNVTFRCDPISEHNRLYWYRQTLGQGPEFLTYFQNEAQLEKSRLLSDRFSAERPKGSFSTLEIQRTEQGDSAMYLCASSRDAGGGPDTQYFGPGTRLTVL.

The chain carries TRBV28 and TRBJ1-6, with 8 bases that match TRBD1. The CDR3 runs to 15 residues. The germline gives CDR1 MDHEN, CDR2 SYDVKM. Trimming removed 3 bases from V and 6 bases from J; junction bases left unmatched: 4. The CDR3 sequence: CASSLHQGANSPLHF. Here the CDR3 DNA reads TGTGCCAGCAGTTTGCACCAGGGGGCTAATTCACCCCTCCACTTT.

The chain recombines TRBV7-9 with TRBJ1-1; the match to TRBD1 covers 8 bases. The CDR3 runs to 15 residues. Unmatched junction bases numbered 8, after V lost 5 bases and J lost 3 bases. The germline gives CDR1 SEHNR, CDR2 FQNEAQ (reference sequence). This CDR3 reads CASSPGQGADTEAFF. In DNA form, the CDR3 reads TGTGCCAGCAGCCCTGGGCAGGGGGCAGACACTGAAGCTTTCTTT.

This clone was observed a few times. The J gene is TRBJ1-5, the V gene TRBV20-1; weak D call: TRBD1 (6 bases). Trimming took off 3 bases at V and 3 bases at J, with 9 bases between the two ends. From germline, CDR1 is DFQATT and CDR2 SNEGSKA (reference sequence). The CDR3 is 13 residues long. CDR3 nucleotide sequence: TGCAGTGCTAGTCAGGGGTTCAATCAGCCCCAGCATTTT. Protein: CSASQGFNQPQHF.

The chain employs TRBV24-1 and TRBJ2-1, with TRBD1 as a possible D gene (5 bases). The CDR3 has 14 residues. Germline V lookup: CDR1 KGHDR, CDR2 SFDVKD. V lost 3 bases and J lost 5, with 10 bases in between. The CDR3: CATSDQGGNNEQFF. DNA of the CDR3: TGTGCCACCAGTGATCAGGGCGGAAACAATGAGCAGTTCTTC.

This clone was recorded only once. V and J are TRBV3-1 (or the pseudogene TRBV3-2) and TRBJ2-5; the D gene is possibly TRBD1 (5 bases). The CDR3 spans 12 residues. The ends were cut back, 8 bases at V and 1 base at J, with 8 bases in the middle. The germline gives CDR1 LGHDT, CDR2 YNNKEL (reference sequence). The DNA for the CDR3 is TGTGCCAGCGGGGCCGTCCAAGAGACCCAGTACTTC. Translated: CASGAVQETQYF.

This sequence joins TRBV7-9 and TRBJ1-1; D perhaps matches TRBD1 (5 bases). This CDR3 comprises 14 residues. CDR1 is SEHNR, CDR2 FQNEAQ, per germline (reference sequence). Trimming took 5 bases from V and 4 from J, leaving 14 bases between them. The CDR3: CASSPGRMSTEAFF. CDR3 coding DNA: TGTGCCAGCAGCCCAGGGAGGATGAGCACTGAAGCTTTCTTT. The whole variable domain, filled in from reference TRBV7-9 and TRBJ1-1, reads DTGVSQNPRHKITKRGQNVTFRCDPISEHNRLYWYRQTLGQGPEFLTYFQNEAQLEKSRLLSDRFSAERPKGSFSTLEIQRTEQGDSAMYLCASSPGRMSTEAFFGQGTRLTVV.

This clone was picked up one time. The J gene is TRBJ2-5, the V gene TRBV7-6; no reliable D call. V lost 3 bases, J lost 1 base, and 6 bases lay in between. The CDR3 is 13 amino acids. Germline V gives CDR1 SGHVS, CDR2 FNYEAQ. CDR3 sequence (DNA): TGTGCCAGCAGCTTGAAGCTCCAAGAGACCCAGTACTTC. Its translation is CASSLKLQETQYF.

This CDR3 is CATKSYTETEAFF. As DNA, the CDR3 is TGTGCCACCAAATCGTACACGGAGACTGAAGCTTTCTTT. This chain links TRBV27 with TRBJ1-1; D uncertain. Trimming pared 10 bases from V and 5 bases from J, leaving 17 bases between. This CDR3 contains 13 residues. Germline CDR1 and CDR2: MNHEY and SMNVEV (reference sequence).

The chain couples TRBV5-1 to TRBJ2-1; D unresolved. The CDR3 has 18 residues. Trimming removed 1 base from V and 4 bases from J, with 21 bases in between. Germline V gives CDR1 SGHRS, CDR2 YFSETQ. The CDR3 reads CASSLSPSDQRPYNEQFF. CDR3 bases: TGCGCCAGCAGCTTGTCCCCTTCAGACCAGCGACCGTACAATGAGCAGTTCTTC.

This chain uses TRBV2 with TRBJ2-1; 7 bases align to TRBD2. The germline gives CDR1 SNHLY, CDR2 FYNNEI. V lost 8 bases to trimming and J lost 3 bases; unmatched junction nucleotides: 4. The CDR3 runs to 13 residues. In DNA form, the CDR3 reads TGTGCCAGCGCCGGGGAGGGCTACAATGAGCAGTTCTTC. It codes for CASAGEGYNEQFF.

The V and J genes are TRBV6-5 and TRBJ2-1; 7 bases line up with TRBD2. Germline V lookup: CDR1 MNHEY, CDR2 SVGAGI. This CDR3 comprises 14 residues. The trim removed 7 bases at V and 4 bases at J, leaving 7 bases unmatched. For the CDR3, the DNA is TGTGCCAGCAACCGGAGGGAGGGGTACAATGAGCAGTTCTTC. Translating gives CASNRREGYNEQFF.

This chain links TRBV11-2 with TRBJ2-3; D is unclear. The CDR3 is 13 amino acids. The germline V gene has CDR1 SGHAT and CDR2 FQNNGV. V was cut by 5 bases and J by 4 bases, with 10 bases left in between. The DNA of the CDR3 is TGTGCCAGCAGCCGTAGCTGGGCAGATACGCAGTATTTT. This sequence encodes CASSRSWADTQYF.

The chain joins TRBV15 to TRBJ2-3, with D possibly matching TRBD2 (5 bases). Germline CDR1 is LNHNV and CDR2 is YYDKDF (reference sequence). The germline V and J ends were trimmed by 0 bases and 4 bases, with 17 bases remaining between them. The CDR3 runs to 17 residues. Written as DNA, the CDR3 is TGTGCCACCAGCAGAGATCTAGGGAGTGTAAACCCAGATACGCAGTATTTT. It codes for CATSRDLGSVNPDTQYF. Full variable domain (missing parts from reference TRBV15 and TRBJ2-3): DAMVIQNPRYQVTQFGKPVTLSCSQTLNHNVMYWYQQKSSQAPKLLFHYYDKDFNNEADTPDNFQSRRPNTSFCFLDIRSPGLGDTAMYLCATSRDLGSVNPDTQYFGPGTRLTVL.

CDR3 sequence reads: CASSQRVSSYEQYV. Here the CDR3 DNA reads TGTGCCAGCAGCCAGCGGGTTAGCTCCTACGAGCAGTACGTC. V and J are TRBV7-8 and TRBJ2-7, with a weak D call TRBD2 (6 bases). The germline CDR1 and CDR2 sequences are SGHVS and FQNEAQ. With 5 bases removed from V and 0 bases from J, the gap between germline ends came to 11 bases. The CDR3 extends over 14 amino acids.